The T cell receptor beta chain under discussion was sequenced for a study of shared clonotypes between healthy human individuals. This was a deep-level run. Generated by immunoSEQ multiplex PCR, the TCRdb table keeps only in-frame clones and is missing some. The sample lists some 450,000 clones; around 77% were seen once. Free of recent acute infections or vaccinations, the donors were healthy HIV-negative adults. Adult Caucasians living in Nashville, Tennessee made up all of the donors. Each unsorted sample relied on roughly 82 million PBMCs as its source of genomic DNA. Sequencing used PBMCs. This clonotype was obtained from a woman between 40 and 50 years old in good health. Some clones in this sample may be carry-over from other donors' samples.

This chain's CDR3 is CASSSLAGLAGGPGNEQFF. The CDR3 nucleotides read TGTGCCAGCAGCTCCCTAGCGGGACTAGCGGGAGGGCCGGGCAATGAGCAGTTCTTC. The rearrangement links TRBV7-9 to TRBJ2-1, with 16 bases lining up with TRBD2. Trimming at V came to 4 bases and at J to 6 bases, leaving 12 bases not matched to a gene. The germline gives CDR1 SEHNR, CDR2 FQNEAQ (reference sequence). CDR3 length equals 19 residues.